These 11 T cell receptor beta chains came from one sample sequenced in a study of T-cell memory formation after mild COVID-19. Using its own MiXCR run on the 5' RACE reads, TCRdb lists one record per CDR3 protein. The data contain more than 100,000 distinct CDR3 sequences, more than 15% of them singletons. Sequencing was performed on PBMCs or a T cell subset sorted from them (not recorded which). The receptors stem from a man aged 18 to 35 who had mild COVID-19 (a few samples of this study predate the infection). Cell type and time point are not known.

The chain combines TRBV5-6 with TRBJ2-5; 8 nucleotides match TRBD2. V lost 4 bases and J lost 1; bases outside the gene matches: 6. In germline, CDR1 is SGHDT, CDR2 YYEEEE. The CDR3 length is 15 residues. The CDR3 reads CASSPTGTSQETQYF. CDR3 nucleotides: TGTGCCAGCAGCCCGACCGGGACTAGCCAAGAGACCCAGTACTTC. Together with reference TRBV5-6 and TRBJ2-5, the CDR3 gives the full variable domain: DAGVTQSPTHLIKTRGQQVTLRCSPKSGHDTVSWYQQALGQGPQFIFQYYEEEERQRGNFPDRFSGHQFPNYSSELNVNALLLGDSALYLCASSPTGTSQETQYFGPGTRLLVL.

This clonotype was picked up a small number of times. This chain connects TRBV4-2 to TRBJ1-2, with D possibly being TRBD1 (5 bases). This CDR3 spans 16 amino acids. The germline V and J ends were trimmed by 0 bases and 6 bases, with 17 bases remaining between them. Germline assignment: CDR1 LGHNA and CDR2 YNFKEQ. CDR3: CASSQDVQGQWNGYTF. Here the CDR3 DNA reads TGTGCCAGCAGCCAAGATGTGCAGGGTCAGTGGAATGGCTACACCTTC.

In nucleotides, the CDR3 is TGTGCCAGCAGACGGGACAGGGGTACTGAAGCTTTCTTT. It codes for CASRRDRGTEAFF. The J gene is TRBJ1-1, the V gene TRBV2; 10 bases fit TRBD1. Germline values: CDR1 SNHLY, CDR2 FYNNEI. The CDR3 runs to 13 residues. Germline trimming cut 6 bases from V and 5 bases from J; bases unmatched to any gene: 3.

This chain joins TRBV18 and TRBJ2-1; 13 nucleotides align to TRBD2. The V and J ends lost 8 bases and 9 bases, in that order; junction bases with no gene match: 10. From germline, CDR1 is KGHSH and CDR2 LQKENI. The CDR3 extends over 15 amino acids. The CDR3 protein is CASAGTSGEYREQFF. The CDR3 DNA reads TGTGCCAGCGCCGGGACTAGCGGGGAATATCGTGAGCAGTTCTTC.

The genes are TRBV7-8 and TRBJ2-3, with 11 bases fitting TRBD2. With V trimmed by 3 bases and J by 1 base, 6 bases remained unmatched. Looked up from germline, CDR1 is SGHVS and CDR2 is FQNEAQ. This CDR3 comprises 17 residues. CDR3 protein: CASSFASGGPGTDTQYF. DNA of the CDR3: TGTGCCAGCAGCTTCGCTAGCGGGGGGCCGGGCACAGATACGCAGTATTTT.

This clonotype was counted between two and nine times. The V and J genes are TRBV12-3 or TRBV12-4 and TRBJ1-3; D perhaps matches TRBD1 (6 bases). V was trimmed by 6 bases and J by 0 bases, leaving 9 bases between them. This CDR3 has 14 amino acids. In DNA, the CDR3 is TGTGCCAGCAGGCGGACAGTCTCTGGAAACACCATATATTTT. Residues: CASRRTVSGNTIYF.

This clonotype came up a few times. The rearrangement links TRBV7-2 to TRBJ2-3, with unresolved D. V was pared by 5 bases and J by 0 bases, with 9 bases between. The germline gives CDR1 SGHTA, CDR2 FQGNSA. The CDR3 is 14 residues long. CDR3: CASSDSVSTDTQYF. CDR3 sequence (DNA): TGTGCCAGCAGCGATAGTGTTAGCACAGATACGCAGTATTTT. The full variable domain, with the rest looked up from reference TRBV7-2 and TRBJ2-3, is GAGVSQSPSNKVTEKGKDVELRCDPISGHTALYWYRQSLGQGLEFLIYFQGNSAPDKSGLPSDRFSAERTGGSVSTLTIQRTQQEDSAVYLCASSDSVSTDTQYFGPGTRLTVL.

This chain links TRBV4-3 with TRBJ2-2; a possible D gene is TRBD2 (5 bases). The CDR3 is 18 residues long. Germline V lookup: CDR1 LGHNA, CDR2 YSLEER. The V end was cut by 0 bases, the J end by 1 base, with 15 bases between. The CDR3 DNA is TGCGCCAGCAGCCAAGAACAAGCGGTTCGTCTGAACACCGGGGAGCTGTTTTTT. Residues: CASSQEQAVRLNTGELFF.

Concerning this clonotype: The limits of the CDR3 on the DNA are not certain, so only TCRdb's listed CDR3 is given. The chain recombines TRBV5-1 with TRBJ2-3. Per germline, CDR1 SGHRS and CDR2 YFSETQ. With termini counted, the CDR3 has 18 amino acids. The CDR3 reads CASSLDAFWRRGTDTQYF.

This clonotype was counted many times. The rearrangement uses TRBV6-1 and TRBJ2-7; D call uncertain. This CDR3 has 11 residues. Germline V gene data show CDR1 as MNHNS and CDR2 as SASEGT. V lost 3 bases to trimming and J lost 2 bases, with 2 bases between them. CDR3 nucleotide sequence: TGTGCCAGCAGTGAGACCTACGAGCAGTACGTC. Translation gives CASSETYEQYV.

The chain has TRBV18 and TRBJ1-1, with a possible D match to TRBD1 (6 bases). CDR3 size: 16 residues. The germline V gene has CDR1 KGHSH and CDR2 LQKENI. Trimming took 1 base from V and 2 from J, leaving 14 bases between them. The CDR3 sequence is CASSPRVARGNTEAFF. CDR3 DNA sequence: TGTGCCAGCTCACCACGTGTGGCCAGGGGTAACACTGAAGCTTTCTTT.